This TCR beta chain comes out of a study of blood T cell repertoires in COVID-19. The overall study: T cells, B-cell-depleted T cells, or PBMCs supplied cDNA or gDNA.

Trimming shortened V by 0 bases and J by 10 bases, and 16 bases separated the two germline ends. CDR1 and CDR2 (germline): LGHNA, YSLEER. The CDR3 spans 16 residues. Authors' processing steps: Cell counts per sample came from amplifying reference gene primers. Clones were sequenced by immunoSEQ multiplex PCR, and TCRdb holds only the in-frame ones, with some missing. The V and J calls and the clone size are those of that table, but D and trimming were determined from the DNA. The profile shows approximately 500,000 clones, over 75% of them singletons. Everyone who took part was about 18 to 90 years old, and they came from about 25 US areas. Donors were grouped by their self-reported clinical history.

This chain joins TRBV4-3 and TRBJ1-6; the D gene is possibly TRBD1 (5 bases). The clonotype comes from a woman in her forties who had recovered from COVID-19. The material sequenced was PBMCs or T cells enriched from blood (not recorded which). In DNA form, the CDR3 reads TGCGCCAGCAGCCAAGAGCCGGGCGGACATTCCTCACCCCTCCACTTT. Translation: CASSQEPGGHSSPLHF.